Listed below are T cell receptor beta chains from one sample, sequenced in a study of vaccination and CD4 T cells after COVID-19. TCRdb passed the PCR reads through MiXCR, listing each CDR3 protein once. The repertoire holds roughly 15,000 distinct CDR3 sequences, with around 43% as singletons. The antigens of these receptors remain unknown. Sequencing was performed on CD4+ T cells from blood, cultured in vitro, taken before SARS-CoV-2 vaccination. The receptors shown here come from a human donor who received a COVID-19 vaccine. Both conserved end residues are part of each CDR3. The order of the fields is CDR3 DNA, CDR3 protein, clone size, V gene, CDR3 length, J gene, D gene. D genes are given only for firm matches. The listing skips clone size in some rows; elsewhere it reads once, few, many or a size class.

CDR3nt: TGCAGCGACCGACAGGGGTATGGCTACACCTTC; CDR3aa: CSDRQGYGYTF; abundance: -; v_gene: TRBV29-1; len: 11; j_gene: TRBJ1-2; d_gene: TRBD1
CDR3nt: TGTGCCAGCAGTTACACTGGCGGCCAAGAGACCCAGTACTTC; CDR3aa: CASSYTGGQETQYF; abundance: -; v_gene: TRBV6-2/TRBV6-3; len: 14; j_gene: TRBJ2-5; d_gene: -
CDR3nt: TGTGCCAGCAGCCAGGGACTAGCGCCATACGAGCAGTACTTC; CDR3aa: CASSQGLAPYEQYF; abundance: few; v_gene: TRBV3-1; len: 14; j_gene: TRBJ2-7; d_gene: TRBD2
CDR3nt: TGTGCCAGCAGCTTTGGCAGTAAAGATCAGCCCCAGCATTTT; CDR3aa: CASSFGSKDQPQHF; abundance: -; v_gene: TRBV7-9; len: 14; j_gene: TRBJ1-5; d_gene: -
CDR3nt: TGTGCCAGTAGTACGGGGACTAGCGGGGGGGCCTACAATGAGCAGTTCTTC; CDR3aa: CASSTGTSGGAYNEQFF; abundance: -; v_gene: TRBV19; len: 17; j_gene: TRBJ2-1; d_gene: TRBD2
CDR3nt: TGTGCCATCAGTAACCCCACGAACGAGCAGTACTTC; CDR3aa: CAISNPTNEQYF; abundance: -; v_gene: TRBV10-3; len: 12; j_gene: TRBJ2-7; d_gene: -
CDR3nt: TGTGCCACCAGTGCCCCCAGCGGTTACCCATTCACTGAAGCTTTCTTT; CDR3aa: CATSAPSGYPFTEAFF; abundance: -; v_gene: TRBV24-1; len: 16; j_gene: TRBJ1-1; d_gene: -
CDR3nt: TGTGCCACCAGCCGGGGGGGCACAGATACGCAGTATTTT; CDR3aa: CATSRGGTDTQYF; abundance: -; v_gene: TRBV24-1; len: 13; j_gene: TRBJ2-3; d_gene: TRBD2
CDR3nt: TGTGCCAGCAGCTTAGAGGCACGTCCTCGGGAGACCCAGTACTTC; CDR3aa: CASSLEARPRETQYF; abundance: few; v_gene: TRBV7-6; len: 15; j_gene: TRBJ2-5; d_gene: -
CDR3nt: TGTGCCAGCAGCTTAACAAGACAGGGGCGGGGAGAGACCCAGTACTTC; CDR3aa: CASSLTRQGRGETQYF; abundance: few; v_gene: TRBV7-8; len: 16; j_gene: TRBJ2-5; d_gene: TRBD1
CDR3nt: TGTGCCAGCAGTTATCGGAGATCTAGCAATCAGCCCCAGCATTTT; CDR3aa: CASSYRRSSNQPQHF; abundance: few; v_gene: TRBV6-5; len: 15; j_gene: TRBJ1-5; d_gene: -
CDR3nt: TGTGCCAGCAGCTTTGGCCCGGGGGCGGGCCAGCCCCAGCATTTT; CDR3aa: CASSFGPGAGQPQHF; abundance: -; v_gene: TRBV5-5; len: 15; j_gene: TRBJ1-5; d_gene: -
CDR3nt: TGTGCCAGCAGCGTAGATCACAGTAACTATGGCTACACCTTC; CDR3aa: CASSVDHSNYGYTF; abundance: -; v_gene: TRBV9; len: 14; j_gene: TRBJ1-2; d_gene: -
CDR3nt: TGTGCCAGCAGTCCCGCATCGGGGAGCACAGATACGCAGTATTTT; CDR3aa: CASSPASGSTDTQYF; abundance: -; v_gene: TRBV7-9; len: 15; j_gene: TRBJ2-3; d_gene: -
CDR3nt: TGTGCCAGCAGTGACTCGCCAGGGATTAACTATGGCTACACCTTC; CDR3aa: CASSDSPGINYGYTF; abundance: -; v_gene: TRBV6-4; len: 15; j_gene: TRBJ1-2; d_gene: -
CDR3nt: TGTGCCAGCAGCCCGGGACAGGGTCAAGAGCAGTACTTC; CDR3aa: CASSPGQGQEQYF; abundance: -; v_gene: TRBV5-4; len: 13; j_gene: TRBJ2-7; d_gene: TRBD1
CDR3nt: TGCAGTGCTAGAGAAAAAGGGGGGGTAAGCTCACCCCTCCACTTT; CDR3aa: CSAREKGGVSSPLHF; abundance: -; v_gene: TRBV20-1; len: 15; j_gene: TRBJ1-6; d_gene: -
CDR3nt: TGTGCCAGTAGTCATCTATCCCCGGGACAGGGAAATGAAAAACTGTTTTTT; CDR3aa: CASSHLSPGQGNEKLFF; abundance: few; v_gene: TRBV19; len: 17; j_gene: TRBJ1-4; d_gene: TRBD1
CDR3nt: TGTGCCAGCTCACCAGGCGTCGTGAACGAGCAGTACTTC; CDR3aa: CASSPGVVNEQYF; abundance: -; v_gene: TRBV18; len: 13; j_gene: TRBJ2-7; d_gene: -
CDR3nt: TGTGCCAGCAGACGGGGGAGCTCTGGAAACACCATATATTTT; CDR3aa: CASRRGSSGNTIYF; abundance: -; v_gene: TRBV6-1; len: 14; j_gene: TRBJ1-3; d_gene: -
CDR3nt: TGTGCCAGCAGCCGACAGGGCGAGACCTATGGCTACACCTTC; CDR3aa: CASSRQGETYGYTF; abundance: -; v_gene: TRBV6-1; len: 14; j_gene: TRBJ1-2; d_gene: TRBD1
CDR3nt: TGTGCCTGGACCCTCGGACAACCTTACGAGCAGTACTTC; CDR3aa: CAWTLGQPYEQYF; abundance: -; v_gene: TRBV30; len: 13; j_gene: TRBJ2-7; d_gene: -
CDR3nt: TGTGCCAGCAGGGAGAGGGGGGGTGGAAACACCATATATTTT; CDR3aa: CASRERGGGNTIYF; abundance: -; v_gene: TRBV27; len: 14; j_gene: TRBJ1-3; d_gene: -
CDR3nt: TGTGCCAGCAGCTTAAACGTCCAAGAGACCCAGTACTTC; CDR3aa: CASSLNVQETQYF; abundance: few; v_gene: TRBV11-3; len: 13; j_gene: TRBJ2-5; d_gene: -
CDR3nt: TGTGCCAGTATGAGGGGTCCAGGGAGCAATCAGCCCCAGCATTTT; CDR3aa: CASMRGPGSNQPQHF; abundance: -; v_gene: TRBV19; len: 15; j_gene: TRBJ1-5; d_gene: -
CDR3nt: TGTGCCAGCAGTTACTCGACACAGGGGGTCGGTGGCTACACCTTC; CDR3aa: CASSYSTQGVGGYTF; abundance: -; v_gene: TRBV6-5; len: 15; j_gene: TRBJ1-2; d_gene: TRBD1
CDR3nt: TGTGCCAGCAGTGAACGGGGAAACCGACCAAACTATGGCTACACCTTC; CDR3aa: CASSERGNRPNYGYTF; abundance: few; v_gene: TRBV2; len: 16; j_gene: TRBJ1-2; d_gene: -
CDR3nt: TGCAGTGCTAGAGAGCCGGGACAGGATAACTATGGCTACACCTTC; CDR3aa: CSAREPGQDNYGYTF; abundance: -; v_gene: TRBV20-1; len: 15; j_gene: TRBJ1-2; d_gene: TRBD1
CDR3nt: TGTGCCAGTAGTATACAGGGCATGGGCTATGGCTACACCTTC; CDR3aa: CASSIQGMGYGYTF; abundance: -; v_gene: TRBV19; len: 14; j_gene: TRBJ1-2; d_gene: -
CDR3nt: TGTGCCAGCAGCTTGGCTGGGGGCAGTCAGCCCCAGCATTTT; CDR3aa: CASSLAGGSQPQHF; abundance: -; v_gene: TRBV5-6; len: 14; j_gene: TRBJ1-5; d_gene: -
CDR3nt: TGTGCCAGCAGCCAAGAAACTAGCGGGGATCCCTACGAGCAGTACTTC; CDR3aa: CASSQETSGDPYEQYF; abundance: -; v_gene: TRBV14; len: 16; j_gene: TRBJ2-7; d_gene: TRBD2
CDR3nt: TGTGCCTGGAGTGTTCGGGGGGCAAACTATGGCTACACCTTT; CDR3aa: CAWSVRGANYGYTF; abundance: -; v_gene: TRBV30; len: 14; j_gene: TRBJ1-2; d_gene: -
CDR3nt: TGTGCCAGCAGCCAAGAACTCCGATACACTGAAGCTTTCTTT; CDR3aa: CASSQELRYTEAFF; abundance: few; v_gene: TRBV4-2; len: 14; j_gene: TRBJ1-1; d_gene: -
CDR3nt: TGTGCCAGCAGTGATGGGGCTCAGCCCCAGCATTTT; CDR3aa: CASSDGAQPQHF; abundance: -; v_gene: TRBV2; len: 12; j_gene: TRBJ1-5; d_gene: -
CDR3nt: TGTGCCAGCAGTGAGGGTCCAAACACAGATACGCAGTATTTT; CDR3aa: CASSEGPNTDTQYF; abundance: -; v_gene: TRBV6-1; len: 14; j_gene: TRBJ2-3; d_gene: -
CDR3nt: TGTGCCACCGCAGAACAGGGGGCGTACCACGAGCAGTACTTC; CDR3aa: CATAEQGAYHEQYF; abundance: -; v_gene: TRBV24-1; len: 14; j_gene: TRBJ2-7; d_gene: TRBD1
CDR3nt: TGTGCCAGCAGCTTAGACCTAGCCTCTGAAGCTTTCTTT; CDR3aa: CASSLDLASEAFF; abundance: -; v_gene: TRBV11-2; len: 13; j_gene: TRBJ1-1; d_gene: -
CDR3nt: TGTGCCAGCAGGATACGAATCGGGGGAGGGGGCACAGATACGCAGTATTTT; CDR3aa: CASRIRIGGGGTDTQYF; abundance: -; v_gene: TRBV11-3; len: 17; j_gene: TRBJ2-3; d_gene: TRBD2
CDR3nt: TGTGCCAGCAGTTACGGGGAGGAGACCCAGTACTTC; CDR3aa: CASSYGEETQYF; abundance: -; v_gene: TRBV6-5; len: 12; j_gene: TRBJ2-5; d_gene: -
CDR3nt: TGTGCCAGCATTCGACAGGGGGCAACTAATGAAAAACTGTTTTTT; CDR3aa: CASIRQGATNEKLFF; abundance: -; v_gene: TRBV6-1; len: 15; j_gene: TRBJ1-4; d_gene: TRBD1
CDR3nt: TGCAGTGCTAGAGGGACCGCGAGCTCCTATAATTCACCCCTCCACTTT; CDR3aa: CSARGTASSYNSPLHF; abundance: medium-sized; v_gene: TRBV20-1; len: 16; j_gene: TRBJ1-6; d_gene: -
CDR3nt: TGCAGTGCCCTCAGTCGGGTCACTGAAGCTTTCTTT; CDR3aa: CSALSRVTEAFF; abundance: -; v_gene: TRBV20-1; len: 12; j_gene: TRBJ1-1; d_gene: -
CDR3nt: TGCAGTGCTACTCCACTGCGGGACAGCGAAAGTGGTGGCTACACCTTC; CDR3aa: CSATPLRDSESGGYTF; abundance: -; v_gene: TRBV20-1; len: 16; j_gene: TRBJ1-2; d_gene: TRBD1
CDR3nt: TGTGCCAGCAGCATGGACAGGGCGGATTCACCCCTCCACTTT; CDR3aa: CASSMDRADSPLHF; abundance: -; v_gene: TRBV7-9; len: 14; j_gene: TRBJ1-6; d_gene: TRBD1
CDR3nt: TGTGCCAGCAGTTACAGGCAGGGGGCAGCAGAGACCCAGTACTTC; CDR3aa: CASSYRQGAAETQYF; abundance: few; v_gene: TRBV6-5; len: 15; j_gene: TRBJ2-5; d_gene: TRBD1
CDR3nt: TGTGCCAGCAGCCGACAGGGGGAGACCTACGAGCAGTACTTC; CDR3aa: CASSRQGETYEQYF; abundance: -; v_gene: TRBV5-5; len: 14; j_gene: TRBJ2-7; d_gene: TRBD1
CDR3nt: TGTGCCTGGAGTGTCATGCGGGTCGGCTACACCTTC; CDR3aa: CAWSVMRVGYTF; abundance: -; v_gene: TRBV30; len: 12; j_gene: TRBJ1-2; d_gene: -
CDR3nt: TGTGCCAGCAGTTACTCAGTTAGGGCGGGAGCTTTCTTT; CDR3aa: CASSYSVRAGAFF; abundance: -; v_gene: TRBV6-5; len: 13; j_gene: TRBJ1-1; d_gene: -
CDR3nt: TGTGCCAGTAGTATCTCGCAGCGTTTCGTAATGAACACTGAAGCTTTCTTT; CDR3aa: CASSISQRFVMNTEAFF; abundance: -; v_gene: TRBV19; len: 17; j_gene: TRBJ1-1; d_gene: -
CDR3nt: TGTGCCAGCAGCTTAGGAACACCGGGGGATTCACCCCTCCACTTT; CDR3aa: CASSLGTPGDSPLHF; abundance: -; v_gene: TRBV7-8; len: 15; j_gene: TRBJ1-6; d_gene: -
CDR3nt: TGTGCCAGCAGCCTCCTGGACAGGGGCACTGAAGCTTTCTTT; CDR3aa: CASSLLDRGTEAFF; abundance: -; v_gene: TRBV14; len: 14; j_gene: TRBJ1-1; d_gene: TRBD1
CDR3nt: TGTGCCAGCAGCCGGTCAAACGCTCAAGAGACCCAGTACTTC; CDR3aa: CASSRSNAQETQYF; abundance: -; v_gene: TRBV6-2/TRBV6-3; len: 14; j_gene: TRBJ2-5; d_gene: -